These 6 T cell receptor beta chains share one sample of origin, sequenced in a study of T cell responses to AZD1222 COVID-19 vaccine. This table comes from immunoSEQ multiplex PCR, and its TCRdb copy is limited to in-frame clones, with some not included. The repertoire includes fewer than 150,000 clones, roughly nine tenths of them detected once, and over 9% sits in the top ten. The sample consisted of peripheral blood, taken 28 days after the second AZD1222 dose. These receptors were taken from an adult who received the AZD1222 COVID-19 vaccine.

This chain uses TRBV6-1 with TRBJ2-5; D unclear. The length of the CDR3 is 15 residues. CDR1 is MNHNS, CDR2 SASEGT, per germline. Trimming took 1 base from V and 0 from J, leaving 9 bases between them. The CDR3 sequence: CASSEGWQYQETQYF. The CDR3 DNA reads TGTGCCAGCAGTGAAGGCTGGCAGTACCAAGAGACCCAGTACTTC.

This clone turned up a few times. The J gene is TRBJ2-7, the V gene TRBV10-1; TRBD1 matches 7 bases. The CDR3 runs 14 residues. Unmatched junction bases numbered 4, after V lost 5 bases and J lost 0 bases. Per germline, CDR1 WNHNN and CDR2 SYGVQD (reference sequence). The CDR3 is CASSPGTVSYEQYF. CDR3 sequence (DNA): TGCGCCAGCAGTCCCGGGACAGTCTCCTACGAGCAGTACTTC.

CDR3 in DNA: TGTGCCAGCAGTTCACAGGAAAGGCTGTTTTTT. Protein product: CASSSQERLFF. The chain is built from TRBV6-5 and TRBJ1-4, with D perhaps matching TRBD1 (5 bases). Germline V gene sequence: CDR1 MNHEY, CDR2 SVGAGI. The V end lost 4 bases, the J end lost 14 bases, and 11 bases lay between the germline ends. The CDR3 is 11 amino acids.

The V gene is TRBV23-1, the J gene TRBJ1-5, with a tentative D call TRBD1 (5 bases). TRBV23-1 has ORF status, its function being uncertain. CDR3 size: 13 residues. V was clipped by 2 bases and J by 5 bases, with 7 bases between them. The CDR3 DNA is TGCGCCAGCAGTCAACGAGGGGATCAGCCCCAGCATTTT. Amino acids: CASSQRGDQPQHF.

This chain joins TRBV4-3 and TRBJ2-5; 16 bases align to TRBD2. Germline V gene sequence: CDR1 LGHNA, CDR2 YSLEER. The CDR3 sequence is 16 residues long. The V and J ends lost 4 bases and 7 bases, in that order; junction bases with no gene match: 6. This CDR3 is CASSLGTSGGAGTQYF. In DNA form, the CDR3 reads TGCGCCAGCAGCCTCGGGACTAGCGGGGGGGCGGGGACCCAGTACTTC.

This rearrangement joins TRBV6-5 to TRBJ1-6; 7 nucleotides line up with TRBD1. Germline CDR1 and CDR2: MNHEY and SVGAGI. This CDR3 has 15 amino acids. V dropped 0 bases and J dropped 8; count of bases not matched to a gene: 4. CDR3 sequence: CASSYSRQGDSPLHF. CDR3 coding DNA: TGTGCCAGCAGTTACTCTCGCCAGGGGGATTCACCCCTCCACTTT.